This paragraph reports one T cell receptor beta chain. Primers: 60 Vbeta forward and 13 Jbeta reverse. Sequencing used immunoSEQ multiplex PCR; TCRdb keeps in-frame clones, though not all of them. This table holds roughly 130,000 clones, roughly 75% found once. These data are taken from a study of cytomegalovirus exposure and HLA in healthy donors. Study summary: Ancestry clustering placed around 81% of more than 350 genotyped donors in the Caucasian-associated cluster.

The V and J ends lost 2 bases and 6 bases respectively, with 26 bases between them. CDR1 is MDHEN, CDR2 SYDVKM, per germline. This CDR3 spans 18 amino acids. This clonotype originated in a man aged 25-40 years in good health and CMV-seronegative. This rearrangement joins TRBV28 to TRBJ2-7; possibly TRBD2 for D (6 bases). The sequenced sample consisted of PBMCs. The CDR3 spells CASSLGQFTSSKTGEQYF. The CDR3 nucleotides are TGTGCCAGCAGTTTAGGCCAATTCACTAGCTCAAAGACGGGCGAGCAGTACTTC.